This T cell receptor beta chain was identified during a study of T cell responses to AZD1222 COVID-19 vaccine. Details on this clone: As yet, its antigen is unknown.

Study findings and constraints: Possibly, clonal diversity was underestimated; donors were largely white British and included more females. No day 14 peak samples; only post-peak repertoires were characterized. Seropositive status at baseline applied to only 5 or 6 AZD1222 recipients.

The protocol was immunoSEQ multiplex PCR, while the TCRdb copy is restricted to in-frame clones and leaves out a portion. The sample records over 55,000 clones, 83% being singletons. The CDR3 covers 16 residues. CDR1 LNHDA and CDR2 SQIVND come from the germline V gene (reference sequence). V lost 0 bases, J lost 2 bases, and 7 bases stayed unmatched. The genes are TRBV19 and TRBJ2-7; 7 positions agree with TRBD1. The sample consisted of peripheral blood, taken 28 days after the second AZD1222 dose. This sequence originates from an adult who received the AZD1222 COVID-19 vaccine. The CDR3 sequence: CASSIDRDRKAYEQYF. The CDR3 region has the DNA TGTGCCAGTAGTATAGATCGGGACAGAAAAGCCTACGAGCAGTACTTC. Full variable domain (outside the CDR3, taken from reference TRBV19 and TRBJ2-7): DGGITQSPKYLFRKEGQNVTLSCEQNLNHDAMYWYRQDPGQGLRLIYYSQIVNDFQKGDIAEGYSVSREKKESFPLTVTSAQKNPTAFYLCASSIDRDRKAYEQYFGPGTRLTVT.